The next 21 T cell receptor beta chains were all read from a single sample in a study of T cell changes during pregnancy in multiple sclerosis. TCRdb's copy holds only in-frame clones and misses some; the assay was immunoSEQ multiplex PCR. The sample has 45,000 to 60,000 clones, more than 90% seen once; the top ten hold approximately 2.8%. The sequencing here drew on CD8+ T cells from peripheral blood mononuclear cells, taken before pregnancy. Receptors originate from a female donor with multiple sclerosis, enrolled in a pregnancy study.

The chain recombines TRBV4-3 with TRBJ2-7; no clear D gene. The germline CDR1 and CDR2 sequences are LGHNA and YSLEER. V lost 0 bases, J lost 0 bases, and 12 bases lay in between. The CDR3 spans 16 residues. The CDR3 here is CASSQDIPGSSYEQYF. The DNA of the CDR3 is TGCGCCAGCAGCCAAGACATCCCAGGATCCTCCTACGAGCAGTACTTC.

This clone was seen once. The chain has TRBV6-5 and TRBJ2-5, with 9 bases lining up with TRBD1. J gave up 5 bases and V 4 bases, and 8 bases lay outside the gene matches. Germline CDR1 MNHEY, CDR2 SVGAGI. The CDR3 runs 15 residues. The CDR3 DNA sequence: TGTGCCAGCAGTTCCCAGGACAGGGGAAGGGAGACCCAGTACTTC. As protein: CASSSQDRGRETQYF.

The V call is TRBV7-9, the J call TRBJ1-2, with TRBD1 as a possible D gene (5 bases). Between the trimmed V and J ends, which lost 5 bases and 3 bases, there was a span of 22 bases. The CDR3 contains 17 residues. The germline CDR1 and CDR2 sequences are SEHNR and FQNEAQ (reference sequence). The CDR3 nucleotides are TGTGCCAGCAGCCCTGGGGGGAGTTCTGGATGGTACTATGGCTACACCTTC. It encodes CASSPGGSSGWYYGYTF.

The chain links TRBV6-5 to TRBJ2-7, with TRBD1 as a possible D gene (7 bases). V was shortened by 2 bases and J by 4 bases, with 15 bases between the two germline ends. This CDR3 is built from 15 residues. Germline V CDR1 and CDR2: MNHEY, SVGAGI. The CDR3 spells CASSYRPTGRYEQYF. CDR3 DNA: TGTGCCAGCAGTTACCGACCGACAGGGAGGTACGAGCAGTACTTC.

The rearrangement joins TRBV27 to TRBJ2-7; maybe TRBD2 (6 bases). The CDR3 totals 16 residues. Between the trimmed V and J ends, which lost 6 bases and 1 base, there was a span of 19 bases. Germline V lookup: CDR1 MNHEY, CDR2 SMNVEV (reference sequence). CDR3 sequence: CASSVGGLPLSYEQYF. The CDR3 bases are TGTGCCAGCAGCGTTGGGGGACTTCCCCTTTCCTACGAGCAGTACTTC.

The rearrangement joins TRBV7-2 to TRBJ1-3, with 9 bases lining up with TRBD1. V was clipped by 6 bases and J by 3 bases; unmatched bases: 9. Germline V gene lookup returns CDR1 SGHTA and CDR2 FQGNSA. CDR3 length: 16 amino acids. The DNA for the CDR3 is TGTGCCAGCAGGGCCGGGACAGGGCCTAATGGAAACACCATATATTTT. It translates to CASRAGTGPNGNTIYF.

This chain joins TRBV27 and TRBJ2-5, with 7 bases lining up with TRBD1. The CDR3 has 19 amino acids. The V segment lost 5 bases and the J segment 0 bases; nucleotides outside the gene matches: 18. Per the germline V gene, CDR1 is MNHEY and CDR2 is SMNVEV (reference sequence). The CDR3 is CASSVTGTALKQYQETQYF. CDR3 DNA: TGTGCCAGCAGTGTAACCGGGACAGCACTAAAGCAGTACCAAGAGACCCAGTACTTC.

This chain joins TRBV9 and TRBJ2-1; 13 bases map to TRBD2. V shed 0 bases and J 8 bases; nucleotides not matched to a gene: 2. This CDR3 comprises 15 residues. The germline CDR1 and CDR2 sequences are SGDLS and YYNGEE. The CDR3 reads CASSVGLAGGYEQFF. CDR3 DNA: TGTGCCAGCAGCGTAGGACTAGCGGGGGGTTATGAGCAGTTCTTC.

Written as DNA, the CDR3 is TGTGCCTCCCATAGCGGGGGGGCCAATGAGCAGTTCTTC. Translating gives CASHSGGANEQFF. This chain links TRBV30 with TRBJ2-1; TRBD2 matches at 11 bases. Germline V gene sequence: CDR1 GTSNPN, CDR2 SVGIG (reference sequence). The CDR3 sequence is 13 residues long. V shed 7 bases and J 6 bases; nucleotides not matched to a gene: 5.

This chain links TRBV2 with TRBJ2-5; D is unclear. This CDR3 is 13 amino acids long. Trimming shortened V by 7 bases and J by 0 bases, and 9 bases separated the two germline ends. Germline CDR1 reads SNHLY; CDR2 reads FYNNEI. The CDR3 DNA reads TGTGCCAGCAAAAAAAGCAACCAAGAGACCCAGTACTTC. It is translated as CASKKSNQETQYF.

The chain links TRBV6-4 to TRBJ2-6, with D maybe TRBD2 (7 bases). V shed 8 bases and J shed 4 bases, with 21 bases lying between them. This CDR3 has 17 amino acids. From germline, CDR1 is MRHNA and CDR2 SNTAGT. The CDR3 region is CASGKGAGAEGANVLTF. As DNA, the CDR3 is TGTGCCAGCGGGAAGGGTGCGGGGGCGGAAGGGGCCAACGTCCTGACTTTC.

The V and J genes are TRBV7-6 and TRBJ1-6, with D perhaps TRBD1 (5 bases). From germline, CDR1 is SGHVS and CDR2 FNYEAQ. V was shortened by 4 bases and J by 6 bases, with 10 bases between the two germline ends. The CDR3 is made up of 14 amino acids. The CDR3, as DNA: TGTGCCAGCAGCTCGCAGGGATCTAATTCACCCCTCCACTTT. Its protein is CASSSQGSNSPLHF.

This clone is a singleton in its sample. V is TRBV2 and J is TRBJ1-1; a weak D match, TRBD1 (5 bases). The CDR3 is 13 amino acids. Germline loops: CDR1 SNHLY, CDR2 FYNNEI. V lost 7 bases and J 5 bases, leaving 14 bases between the germline ends. The CDR3 DNA sequence: TGTGCCAGCACAACGACAGCCAGTACTGAAGCTTTCTTT. It yields the protein CASTTTASTEAFF.

V gene TRBV7-8 combines with J gene TRBJ1-2, with D perhaps TRBD1 (6 bases). Germline lookup yields CDR1 SGHVS and CDR2 FQNEAQ. There are 13 residues in the CDR3. With 2 bases removed from V and 4 bases from J, the gap between germline ends came to 8 bases. For the CDR3, the DNA is TGTGCCAGCAGCTTATACAGGGCCTATGGCTACACCTTC. Protein product: CASSLYRAYGYTF.

The rearrangement uses TRBV6-5 and TRBJ1-6; a possible D gene is TRBD1 (6 bases). Germline CDR1 is MNHEY and CDR2 is SVGAGI. CDR3 length equals 15 residues. The V end was cut by 1 base, the J end by 5 bases, with 9 bases between. The CDR3 spells CASSYYRENNSPLHF. The CDR3 region has the DNA TGTGCCAGCAGTTACTACAGGGAAAATAATTCACCCCTCCACTTT.

The chain has TRBV2 and TRBJ2-7, with 8 positions matching TRBD1. Germline V CDR1 and CDR2: SNHLY, FYNNEI. The CDR3 length is 16 residues. Unmatched junction bases numbered 10, after V lost 0 bases and J lost 6 bases. The CDR3 spells CASSEAYLTGESEQYF. In DNA, the CDR3 is TGTGCCAGCAGTGAAGCGTATCTGACAGGGGAAAGCGAGCAGTACTTC.

V is TRBV7-9 and J is TRBJ2-7; possibly TRBD2 for D (5 bases). Germline lookup yields CDR1 SEHNR and CDR2 FQNEAQ (reference sequence). The CDR3 length is 15 residues. V was trimmed by 5 bases and J by 0 bases, leaving 14 bases between them. The CDR3 nucleotides are TGTGCCAGCAGCCCCGGAAATACTAGCTCCTACGAGCAGTACTTC. Translating gives CASSPGNTSSYEQYF.

The rearrangement joins TRBV7-2 to TRBJ1-5; D not certain. The CDR3 runs 12 residues. Trimming removed 3 bases at V and 8 bases at J, with 8 bases between. CDR1 and CDR2 from the germline V gene are SGHTA and FQGNSA. CDR3 region: CASSFLGEPQHF. DNA of the CDR3: TGTGCCAGCAGCTTCCTCGGGGAGCCCCAGCATTTT.

This chain links TRBV5-6 with TRBJ2-5; 14 nucleotides match TRBD2. The CDR3 runs to 16 residues. Germline lookup yields CDR1 SGHDT and CDR2 YYEEEE. V lost 0 bases, J lost 5 bases, and 3 bases stayed unmatched. CDR3 bases: TGTGCCAGCAGCTTGGGACTAGCGGGGGGGCTGGAGACCCAGTACTTC. It translates to CASSLGLAGGLETQYF.

The count of this clone is one. The chain uses TRBV4-2 and TRBJ2-1; D is unclear. Germline CDR1 is LGHNA and CDR2 is YNFKEQ. This CDR3 has 12 amino acids. Trimming took 4 bases from V and 7 from J, leaving 8 bases between them. As DNA, the CDR3 is TGTGCCAGCAGCCCTCTTGCGAATGAGCAGTTCTTC. The encoded protein is CASSPLANEQFF.

This clone was observed a handful of times. This chain joins TRBV6-4 and TRBJ2-3; 13 positions agree with TRBD2. The trim removed 2 bases at V and 6 bases at J, leaving 2 bases unmatched. CDR1 MRHNA and CDR2 SNTAGT come from the germline V gene. This CDR3 spans 15 amino acids. CDR3 DNA sequence: TGTGCCAGCAGTGACACTAGCGGGGGGGCCGATACGCAGTATTTT. Encoded protein: CASSDTSGGADTQYF.